One and the same sample provided the 12 T cell receptor beta chains below, sequenced in a study of OX40 agonist ivuxolimab in advanced cancers. This table comes from immunoSEQ multiplex PCR, and its TCRdb copy is limited to in-frame clones, with some not included. The repertoire holds more than 35,000 clones, with 75% to 90% as singletons. The sequenced sample was CD4+ or CD8+ T cells sorted from blood, obtained in a trial of the OX40 agonist ivuxolimab. The receptors here all came from an adult with an advanced solid tumor such as melanoma, head and neck, liver or kidney cancer.

The V call is TRBV5-1, the J call TRBJ2-2; either TRBD1 or TRBD2 may fit D (5 bases each). Germline lookup yields CDR1 SGHRS and CDR2 YFSETQ. This CDR3 comprises 15 residues. Trimming left V 4 bases short and J 4 bases short, with 14 bases between. CDR3 loop: CASSQQQRGTGELFF. The CDR3, as DNA: TGCGCCAGCAGCCAACAGCAGAGGGGCACCGGGGAGCTGTTTTTT.

This clone has more than one count but fewer than ten. DNA of the CDR3: TGTGCCAGCAGTACCTTCTCGACAGGGCCGGGGGGTGGCTACACCTTC. Protein sequence: CASSTFSTGPGGGYTF. The J gene is TRBJ1-2, the V gene TRBV27; 7 bases are a match to TRBD1. The V gene end was trimmed by 5 bases and the J gene end by 7 bases; junction bases not matched to a gene: 16. The CDR3 has 16 amino acids. Looked up from germline, CDR1 is MNHEY and CDR2 is SMNVEV (reference sequence).

The genes are TRBV5-4 and TRBJ1-3; D is perhaps TRBD1 (5 bases). Deletions cut 4 bases from V and 2 bases from J, with 10 bases between. CDR3 length: 14 residues. Germline values: CDR1 SGHNT, CDR2 YYREEE (reference sequence). CDR3 sequence: CASSQKGAGNTIYF. The CDR3, as DNA: TGTGCCAGCAGCCAGAAAGGGGCTGGAAACACCATATATTTT.

The chain is built from TRBV7-6 and TRBJ1-1; 10 positions agree with TRBD1. This CDR3 spans 18 amino acids. Germline assignment: CDR1 SGHVS and CDR2 FNYEAQ. Trimming removed 0 bases from V and 2 bases from J; junction bases left unmatched: 9. CDR3 sequence reads: CASSLARTGTGVNTEAFF. In DNA form, the CDR3 reads TGTGCCAGCAGCTTAGCGAGGACCGGGACAGGGGTTAACACTGAAGCTTTCTTT.

The CDR3 sequence: CASSYTPWGGNEQFF. DNA of the CDR3: TGTGCCAGCAGTTACACCCCGTGGGGGGGCAATGAGCAGTTCTTC. This rearrangement joins TRBV6-6 to TRBJ2-1; TRBD2 aligns across 7 bases. V gave up 2 bases and J gave up 6 bases; unmatched junction bases: 7. Germline V lookup: CDR1 MNHNY, CDR2 SVGAGI (reference sequence). The CDR3 is 15 residues long.

V is TRBV14 and J is TRBJ2-7; 9 positions agree with TRBD1. The germline CDR1 and CDR2 sequences are SGHDN and FVKESK. The V segment lost 1 base and the J segment 7 bases; nucleotides outside the gene matches: 8. CDR3 size: 15 residues. The CDR3: CASSQGGTGFGEQYF. The CDR3 bases are TGTGCCAGCAGCCAAGGTGGGACAGGGTTCGGGGAGCAGTACTTC.

V gene TRBV27 combines with J gene TRBJ2-5; the match to TRBD2 covers 8 bases. The CDR3 contains 15 residues. Germline trimming cut 0 bases from V and 7 bases from J; bases unmatched to any gene: 7. In germline, CDR1 is MNHEY, CDR2 SMNVEV (reference sequence). The CDR3 protein is CASSLSPGRVGTQYF. The DNA for the CDR3 is TGTGCCAGCAGTTTATCCCCCGGGAGGGTGGGGACCCAGTACTTC.

The rearrangement uses TRBV18 and TRBJ1-5; TRBD1 might be the D (6 bases). Trimming shortened V by 3 bases and J by 0 bases, and 24 bases separated the two germline ends. There are 20 residues in the CDR3. Germline loops: CDR1 KGHSH, CDR2 LQKENI. The CDR3 sequence: CASSPSDSGTSVYSNQPQHF. The DNA for the CDR3 is TGTGCCAGCTCACCCTCCGACTCCGGGACATCAGTCTATAGCAATCAGCCCCAGCATTTT. The full variable domain, its missing parts supplied by reference TRBV18 and TRBJ1-5, is NAGVMQNPRHLVRRRGQEARLRCSPMKGHSHVYWYRQLPEEGLKFMVYLQKENIIDESGMPKERFSAEFPKEGPSILRIQQVVRGDSAAYFCASSPSDSGTSVYSNQPQHFGDGTRLSIL.

V is TRBV6-5 and J is TRBJ1-1; unclear D gene. CDR3 length: 13 amino acids. The germline V gene encodes CDR1 MNHEY and CDR2 SVGAGI. Trimming stripped 8 bases from V and 0 bases from J, with 10 bases between. CDR3: CASWALMNTEAFF. Here the CDR3 DNA reads TGTGCCAGCTGGGCTTTAATGAACACTGAAGCTTTCTTT.

The V gene is TRBV7-2, the J gene TRBJ2-5; 7 bases agree with TRBD2. Trimming cost V 3 bases and J 2 bases; bases outside gene matches: 6. CDR3 length: 15 residues. From germline, CDR1 is SGHTA and CDR2 FQGNSA. This chain's CDR3 is CASSLGGTPQETQYF. The CDR3 nucleotides are TGTGCCAGCAGCTTGGGGGGGACCCCACAAGAGACCCAGTACTTC.

CDR3 DNA sequence: TGTGCCAGCAGTTTCAGGGGGTCCTACAATGAGCAGTTCTTC. Translating gives CASSFRGSYNEQFF. The chain couples TRBV27 to TRBJ2-1, with 7 bases identical to TRBD1. CDR3 length equals 14 residues. Germline V gives CDR1 MNHEY, CDR2 SMNVEV (reference sequence). J lost 1 base, V lost 3 bases, and 0 bases had no gene match.

The chain carries TRBV28 and TRBJ2-7; D may correspond to TRBD1 or TRBD2 (5 bases each). V was shortened by 6 bases and J by 4 bases, with 19 bases between the two germline ends. CDR1 is MDHEN, CDR2 SYDVKM, per germline. The length of the CDR3 is 15 residues. For the CDR3, the DNA is TGTGCCAGCAGGTTCCGGGACCGGCACTTATACGAGCAGTACTTC. Translation gives CASRFRDRHLYEQYF. The full variable domain, its missing parts supplied by reference TRBV28 and TRBJ2-7, is DVKVTQSSRYLVKRTGEKVFLECVQDMDHENMFWYRQDPGLGLRLIYFSYDVKMKEKGDIPEGYSVSREKKERFSLILESASTNQTSMYLCASRFRDRHLYEQYFGPGTRLTVT.